This TCR beta chain was identified in a study of monozygotic twins with inflammatory bowel disease. With regard to this clonotype: Its antigen remains unknown.

Study conclusions and caveats: Other individuals had fewer clonotypes in common with IBD patients than with healthy twins, especially with disease activity.

The authors used 3500 ng of total RNA per TCR library. From the 5' RACE reads, TCRdb lists one entry per CDR3 protein and no DNA. The listing contains approximately 400,000 distinct CDR3 sequences. This CDR3 comprises 13 residues. CDR1 DFQATT and CDR2 SNEGSKA come from the germline V gene (reference sequence). This clonotype originated in a human donor with ulcerative colitis or Crohn's disease, or a healthy co-twin of an affected twin (not recorded which). The sample consisted of blood. This chain links TRBV20-1 with TRBJ1-5; TCRdb returns TRBD1, unconfirmable since there is no DNA. The CDR3 protein is CSAKQGANQPQHF.